This TCR beta chain was observed in a study of T cells after yellow fever vaccination. Findings and caveats of the study: Contaminating bulk clonotypes could be abundant in FACS-sorted repertoires. Relatively few clonotypes were ones that appeared in both CD4 and CD8 compartments. Though weaker, the secondary response peaked faster, on day 5 versus 15.

Comments on this clonotype: Its antigen is not identified.

MiXCR, applied by TCRdb to the 5' RACE reads, yields one record per CDR3 protein. Seen here are just under 600,000 distinct CDR3 sequences, approximately 15% observed once, and the top ten hold over 11%. The source material was PBMCs, sampled on the day of the yellow fever booster vaccination. This TCR was sampled from a man in his thirties or forties who received the YFV17D yellow fever vaccine.

As DNA, the CDR3 is TGTGCCAGCACCTTCTCAGGGGCTGGGTCACAGTACTTC. Protein: CASTFSGAGSQYF. V is TRBV12-3 or TRBV12-4 and J is TRBJ2-7; a weak D match, TRBD1 (6 bases). The CDR3 is made up of 13 amino acids. Trimming cost V 7 bases and J 10 bases, with 20 bases left between them.